Below, 29 T cell receptor beta chains from the same sample are listed, as sequenced in a study of CD8+ T cells in alopecia areata (dated by TCRdb to 2016 to 2019). Library construction relied on the immunoSEQ multiplex PCR assay. RNA was extracted from all samples and reverse transcribed into cDNA as template for TCR sequencing. The source is immuneACCESS, and TCRdb retained only in-frame sequences with V and J called. Part of the clones is not carried over; for the studies checked, unresolved V genes explain less than half of this, and the remainder is unexplained. For this sample, about 110,000 clones appear and none is a singleton. The ten most abundant clones make up roughly a fifth of the sample. Material for sequencing was lesional skin. The receptors derive from a C3H/HeJ mouse with alopecia areata. This strain is characterized by the MHC haplotype H2-k.

About this clone: All gene names here are mouse names. The read gets to within 4 residues of the CDR3 end, and the germline J gene fills in the rest. This rearrangement joins TRBV13-1 to TRBJ1-1; 8 positions agree with TRBD1. The V gene's germline CDR1 is NSHNY and CDR2 SYGAGN. Losses at the gene ends were 0 bases for V and 1 base for J; bases not matched to a gene: 5. This CDR3 is built from 16 residues. The CDR3 region is CASSDEIDRGNTEVFF. CDR3 DNA, as far as it was read: TGTGCCAGCAGTGATGAAATTGACAGGGGAAACACA.

This clone was observed a handful of times. Genes and germline come from the mouse. The DNA ends 4 residues before the CDR3 does, and the rest of the CDR3 is filled in from the germline J gene. The chain links TRBV13-3 to TRBJ2-3; D remains ambiguous. The germline V gene encodes CDR1 NNHDY and CDR2 SYVADS. The length of the CDR3 is 13 residues. V gave up 7 bases and J gave up 1 base, with 10 bases separating them. CDR3 bases read: TGTGCCAGCGGCAGGAGGGGTGCAGAA. It specifies CASGRRGAE. The whole CDR3 protein is CASGRRGAETLYF.

This clone was seen only a few times. The genes are named according to mouse. The CDR3 extends 4 residues past the end of the read, so its final part is completed from the germline J gene. J is TRBJ2-3 and V is TRBV13-3; D remains ambiguous. Between the trimmed V and J ends, which lost 6 bases and 0 bases, there was a span of 14 bases. Germline CDR1 and CDR2: NNHDY and SYVADS. This CDR3 comprises 15 residues. The covered CDR3 bases are TGTGCCAGCACCTCAACAAAACCTAGTGCAGAA. Translated: CASTSTKPSAE. In full, the CDR3 reads CASTSTKPSAETLYF.

Comment on this clone: Gene names follow the mouse nomenclature. The read gets to within 4 residues of the CDR3 end, and the germline J gene fills in the rest. The rearrangement joins TRBV13-2 to TRBJ2-7, with a possible D match to TRBD2 (6 bases). The CDR3 length is 12 residues. The germline gives CDR1 NNHNN, CDR2 SYGAGS (reference sequence). V lost 5 bases and J 2 bases, leaving 8 bases between the germline ends. This chain's CDR3 is CASGLGAYEQYF. Incomplete CDR3 DNA: TGTGCCAGCGGACTGGGAGCCTAT.

A remark on this clone: TCRdb's protein and the translated DNA diverge at residue 15; the protein reported here is the translation of the DNA. Germline and genes here are mouse. The CDR3: CASSRDTGQNSYNSPLYF. The part of the CDR3 DNA that was read is TGTGCTAGCAGTAGAGATACGGGACAAAATTCCTATAATTCGCCC. The gene calls are TRBV17 and TRBJ1-6; tentative D call: TRBD1 (6 bases). The read ends 3 residues before the CDR3 terminus; that terminus is restored from the germline J gene. TRBJ1-6 is an ORF, with its function uncertain. This CDR3 has 18 amino acids. V was cut by 0 bases and J by 0 bases, with 12 bases left in between. Germline values: CDR1 MNHDT, CDR2 YYDKIL.

This clone was picked up a small number of times. Mouse germline and gene names are used. The observed sequence ends 4 residues before the CDR3 terminus, with the missing tail filled in from the germline J gene. The chain couples TRBV13-1 to TRBJ2-5; a weak D match, TRBD1 (6 bases). Trimming removed 2 bases at V and 0 bases at J, with 13 bases between. This CDR3 comprises 16 residues. Germline lookup yields CDR1 NSHNY and CDR2 SYGAGN. CDR3 loop: CASSEPGTTNQDTQYF. The part of the CDR3 DNA that was read is TGTGCCAGCAGTGAGCCCGGGACAACTAACCAAGAC.

As to this clone: Gene labels here are mouse ones. CDR3 region: CTCSAEGERGAETLYF. The sequenced part of the CDR3 DNA is TGCACCTGCAGTGCAGAGGGGGAGAGGGGTGCAGAA. The chain has TRBV1 and TRBJ2-3; perhaps D is TRBD1 or TRBD2 (5 bases each). Read sequence stops 4 residues before the CDR3 end, and the germline J gene provides the missing end. This CDR3 comprises 16 residues. Trimming took 0 bases from V and 1 from J, leaving 11 bases between them. Germline V gives CDR1 NSQYPW, CDR2 LRSPGD (reference sequence).

This clone was counted a few times. Each gene name is a mouse one. The read gets to within 4 residues of the CDR3 end, and the germline J gene fills in the rest. The chain combines TRBV13-2 with TRBJ2-1; tentatively, D is TRBD2 (5 bases). This CDR3 contains 15 residues. Per germline, CDR1 NNHNN and CDR2 SYGAGS (reference sequence). V gave up 0 bases and J gave up 3 bases, with 10 bases separating them. This CDR3 is CASGDVGILYAEQFF. The sequenced CDR3 bases are TGTGCCAGCGGTGATGTGGGGATTCTCTATGCT.

As for this clone: Gene and germline names: mouse. The read ends 4 residues before the CDR3 terminus; that terminus is restored from the germline J gene. The rearrangement links TRBV13-1 to TRBJ2-4; D is uncertain. V was cut by 0 bases and J by 0 bases, with 8 bases left in between. Germline V gene data show CDR1 as NSHNY and CDR2 as SYGAGN. This CDR3 is 15 amino acids long. CDR3 bases read: TGTGCCAGCAGTGATGGACACCTCAGTCAAAAC. Translating gives CASSDGHLSQN. From start to end, the CDR3 is CASSDGHLSQNTLYF.

In regard to this clone: Gene names are the mouse ones. CDR3 DNA (partial): TGTGCCAGCGGTGAAGGGGACAGAGAC. Amino acids: CASGEGDRD. The entire CDR3 sequence reads CASGEGDRDTQYF. The chain carries TRBV13-2 and TRBJ2-5; TRBD1 matches 7 bases. Coverage ceases 4 residues before the CDR3 finishes, and the germline J gene fills in the end. The CDR3 has 13 amino acids. Germline CDR1 reads NNHNN; CDR2 reads SYGAGS (reference sequence).

On this clone: The genes and germline here are from mouse. The read comes to an end 4 residues before the CDR3 does, leaving the germline J gene to fill in the end. The chain is built from TRBV1 and TRBJ2-2, with a weak D call TRBD2 (6 bases). Trimming took 3 bases from V and 0 from J, leaving 11 bases between them. This CDR3 contains 16 residues. Germline CDR1 and CDR2: NSQYPW and LRSPGD (reference sequence). The covered CDR3 bases are TGCACCTGCAGTGCCCTCGACTGGTCAAACACCGGG. Its protein is CTCSALDWSNTG. The complete CDR3 protein is CTCSALDWSNTGQLYF.

There are a few counts of this clone. Gene names and germline refer to mouse. Read coverage stops 4 residues before the CDR3 terminus; the germline J gene supplies the remainder. V and J are TRBV13-1 and TRBJ1-1; 8 bases align to TRBD1. V lost 2 bases to trimming and J lost 3 bases; unmatched junction nucleotides: 3. Germline loops: CDR1 NSHNY, CDR2 SYGAGN. The CDR3 length is 14 residues. The sequenced part of the CDR3 DNA is TGTGCCAGCAGTGAACCAGGGGGCGACACA. It is translated as CASSEPGGDT. The whole CDR3 sequence reads CASSEPGGDTEVFF.

This clone was observed at least ten times. All gene names here are mouse names. The sequence runs out 4 residues before the end of the CDR3; the remainder is reconstructed from the germline J gene. The chain employs TRBV13-3 and TRBJ2-7; 8 nucleotides line up with TRBD2. Germline CDR1 and CDR2: NNHDY and SYVADS. The V segment lost 10 bases and the J segment 2 bases; nucleotides outside the gene matches: 5. The CDR3 length is 12 residues. The DNA read from the CDR3 is TGTGCCGATCCGGGGGGGCCCTAT. The encoded protein is CADPGGPY. The full CDR3 is CADPGGPYEQYF.

With respect to this clone: The genes are named according to mouse. The CDR3 end is not reached by the read, which stops 4 residues before it; the germline J gene fills it in. The chain links TRBV31 to TRBJ2-3; D gene unclear. The CDR3 is made up of 15 amino acids. The V gene's germline CDR1 is GKSSPN and CDR2 SITVG. V was cut by 1 base and J by 0 bases, with 11 bases left in between. The CDR3 is CAWSHDFPSAETLYF. The sequenced part of the CDR3 DNA is TGTGCCTGGAGTCACGACTTTCCTAGTGCAGAA.

There are a few counts of this clone. Germline and genes here are mouse. The read ends 4 residues early relative to the CDR3; the germline J gene fills the gap. The V and J genes are TRBV13-3 and TRBJ2-7; 12 positions agree with TRBD2. CDR3 size: 15 residues. The germline CDR1 and CDR2 sequences are NNHDY and SYVADS. V dropped 2 bases and J dropped 3; count of bases not matched to a gene: 3. CDR3 sequence: CASSEGLGGGYEQYF. Partial CDR3 DNA: TGTGCCAGCAGTGAAGGACTGGGGGGGGGCTAT.

With respect to this clone: Gene names follow the mouse nomenclature. The read falls 4 residues short of the CDR3 end, and the missing part is taken from the germline J gene. The chain couples TRBV19 to TRBJ2-1; 8 bases fit TRBD1. CDR3 length: 15 amino acids. CDR1 FNHDT and CDR2 SITEND come from the germline V gene (reference sequence). With V trimmed by 5 bases and J by 3 bases, 7 bases remained unmatched. CDR3: CASRIRDRFYAEQFF. The DNA read from the CDR3 is TGTGCCAGCAGGATCCGGGACAGGTTCTATGCT.

The sample holds many counts of this clone. The germline and genes are mouse ones. The CDR3 goes on 4 residues after the read ends, and that part is filled in from the germline J gene. The identical CDR3 is also encoded by other nucleotide sequences in the sample. The chain recombines TRBV13-3 with TRBJ2-1; 8 bases align to TRBD2. The V gene's germline CDR1 is NNHDY and CDR2 SYVADS. The V and J ends lost 5 bases and 6 bases, in that order; junction bases with no gene match: 4. CDR3 size: 13 residues. CDR3 residues: CASRLGGLAEQFF. CDR3 DNA, as far as it was read: TGTGCCAGCAGGCTGGGGGGCCTTGCT.

In regard to this clone: Gene names are mouse gene names. Read sequence stops 4 residues before the CDR3 end, and the germline J gene provides the missing end. The chain uses TRBV1 and TRBJ1-1, with 11 bases matching TRBD1. Germline CDR1 NSQYPW, CDR2 LRSPGD (reference sequence). CDR3 length: 16 residues. The sequenced CDR3 bases are TGCACCTGCAGTGCAGATCTGGACAGGGGGCGTACA. Its translation: CTCSADLDRGRT. The whole CDR3 sequence reads CTCSADLDRGRTEVFF.

This clone was observed at least ten times. Gene names are the mouse ones. The sequence runs out 4 residues before the end of the CDR3; the remainder is reconstructed from the germline J gene. The chain employs TRBV13-3 and TRBJ2-3; TRBD1 agrees at 12 bases. V dropped 4 bases and J dropped 1; count of bases not matched to a gene: 7. CDR3 size: 17 residues. CDR1 is NNHDY, CDR2 SYVADS, per germline. The sequenced CDR3 bases are TGTGCCAGCAGTCCGGGACAGGGGGCGAGGGGTGCAGAA. Its translation: CASSPGQGARGAE. Given in full, the CDR3 is CASSPGQGARGAETLYF.

Worth noting for this clone: Each gene name is a mouse one. The sequence runs out 4 residues before the end of the CDR3; the remainder is reconstructed from the germline J gene. The genes are TRBV13-2 and TRBJ2-5, with D perhaps TRBD2 (7 bases). Germline CDR1 and CDR2: NNHNN and SYGAGS (reference sequence). The CDR3 is 16 residues long. V was clipped by 0 bases and J by 0 bases, with 11 bases between them. This CDR3 is CASGDARGANQDTQYF. CDR3 DNA (partial): TGTGCCAGCGGTGATGCAAGGGGGGCGAACCAAGAC.

This clone was seen repeatedly, ten times or more. Germline and genes: mouse. The missing CDR3 end, 4 residues past where the read stops, is filled in from the germline J gene. The chain couples TRBV1 to TRBJ2-2; maybe TRBD1 (6 bases). The germline gives CDR1 NSQYPW, CDR2 LRSPGD (reference sequence). V was pared by 4 bases and J by 0 bases, with 12 bases between. This CDR3 comprises 16 residues. The sequenced CDR3 bases are TGCACCTGCAGTGGCAACAGGGCCCCAAACACCGGG. Protein sequence: CTCSGNRAPNTG. The entire CDR3 reads CTCSGNRAPNTGQLYF.

Concerning this clone itself: Gene names follow the mouse nomenclature. Coverage ceases 4 residues before the CDR3 finishes, and the germline J gene fills in the end. The chain employs TRBV16 and TRBJ1-4; 9 positions match TRBD1. J lost 6 bases, V lost 5 bases, and 1 base had no gene match. The CDR3 is 13 amino acids. The germline V gene has CDR1 SGHSA and CDR2 FRNQAP. CDR3 amino acids: CASSRDRDERLFF. Partial CDR3 DNA: TGTGCAAGCAGCCGGGACAGGGACGAA.

Regarding this clone: Gene names and germline refer to mouse. The CDR3 is cut off 4 residues early in the read; its end comes from the germline J gene. The same CDR3 arises from other DNA sequences in this sample as well. V is TRBV13-3 and J is TRBJ2-7, with D tentatively TRBD2 (6 bases). The CDR3 sequence is 12 residues long. CDR1 NNHDY and CDR2 SYVADS come from the germline V gene. Trimming left V 5 bases short and J 3 bases short, with 9 bases between. Here the CDR3 reads CASRGTLYEQYF. CDR3 DNA (partial): TGTGCCAGCAGGGGGACTCTCTAT.

In the case of this clone: Mouse gene names apply. The read ends 4 residues before the CDR3 terminus; that terminus is restored from the germline J gene. The J gene is TRBJ2-1, the V gene TRBV13-3, with a possible D match to TRBD2 (5 bases). Germline CDR1 and CDR2: NNHDY and SYVADS. Trimming removed 0 bases from V and 2 bases from J, with 9 bases in between. This CDR3 is 15 amino acids long. CDR3 sequence: CASSDAAGHYAEQFF. CDR3 DNA, as far as it was read: TGTGCCAGCAGTGATGCGGCTGGGCACTATGCT.

This clone turned up a few times. The gene symbols are mouse symbols. With the read ending 4 residues before the CDR3 end, the germline J gene is used to fill in that end. This rearrangement joins TRBV1 to TRBJ2-1; 10 bases line up with TRBD2. The germline CDR1 and CDR2 sequences are NSQYPW and LRSPGD (reference sequence). CDR3 length equals 17 residues. The CDR3 DNA, read in part, is TGCACCTGCAGTGCAGATCTGGCTGGGGGGGCGCGAGCT. It encodes CTCSADLAGGARA. The full CDR3 sequence reads CTCSADLAGGARAEQFF.

A remark on this clone: At residue 10, the translated DNA and the protein in TCRdb do not agree; the protein given here is derived from the DNA. Gene labels here are mouse ones. The CDR3 region is CAGQGSYNSPLYF. The part of the CDR3 DNA that was read is TGTGCCGGACAGGGTTCCTATAATTCGCCC. The chain links TRBV31 to TRBJ1-6; TRBD1 agrees at 8 bases. With the read ending 3 residues before the CDR3 end, the germline J gene is used to fill in that end. TRBJ1-6 is noted as an ORF with a role that remains uncertain. CDR3 length equals 13 residues. V shed 8 bases and J 0 bases; nucleotides not matched to a gene: 0. Germline-derived CDR1 and CDR2 are GKSSPN and SITVG.

For this clone: The gene symbols are mouse symbols. From the germline J gene comes the end of the CDR3, since the read stops 4 residues before it. The chain uses TRBV19 and TRBJ2-3; 7 bases agree with TRBD1. Germline V lookup: CDR1 FNHDT, CDR2 SITEND (reference sequence). The CDR3 covers 15 residues. The CDR3 bases that were read are TGTGCCAGCAGCCGCCTCCCGGGACAGCAAGAA. Encoded protein: CASSRLPGQQE. The CDR3 in its entirety is CASSRLPGQQETLYF. The whole variable domain, remainder taken from reference TRBV19 and TRBJ2-3, is GGIITQTPKFLIGQEGQKLTLKCQQNFNHDTMYWYRQDSGKGLRLIYYSITENDLQKGDLSEGYDASREKKSSFSLTVTSAQKNEMAVFLCASSRLPGQQETLYFGSGTRLTVL.

This clone was counted at least ten times. Mouse gene names and germline throughout. The read stops 4 residues short of the end of the CDR3; the missing end is completed from the germline J gene. The gene calls are TRBV1 and TRBJ2-1; 9 nucleotides line up with TRBD2. CDR1 is NSQYPW, CDR2 LRSPGD, per germline (reference sequence). The trim removed 2 bases at V and 2 bases at J, leaving 1 base unmatched. CDR3 length equals 15 residues. The part of the CDR3 DNA that was read is TGCACCTGCAGTGCACGGACTGGGGACTATGCT. It translates to CTCSARTGDYA. The full CDR3 reads CTCSARTGDYAEQFF.

Regarding this clone: Genes and germline come from the mouse. The sequence runs out 4 residues before the end of the CDR3; the remainder is reconstructed from the germline J gene. Distinct nucleotide sequences in the sample also encode this CDR3. J is TRBJ2-3 and V is TRBV19; 11 bases agree with TRBD1. Per germline, CDR1 FNHDT and CDR2 SITEND (reference sequence). J gave up 1 base and V 5 bases, and 6 bases lay outside the gene matches. The CDR3 has 16 residues. The CDR3 region is CASSPGQGAGAETLYF. The covered CDR3 bases are TGTGCCAGCAGCCCCGGACAGGGGGCCGGTGCAGAA.